The 16 T cell receptor beta chains presented below share a single source sample, sequenced in a study of vaccination and CD4 T cells after COVID-19. Their recognized antigens are unknown. Cultured CD4+ T-cell DNA underwent Oncomine TCR Beta short-read sequencing. TCRdb recomputed calls from the PCR reads with MiXCR, one row per CDR3 protein. The repertoire holds some 19,000 distinct CDR3 sequences, 38% seen once, with roughly 13% in the top ten. The sample's treatment: approximately 11-day PBMC culture with coronavirus spike peptide pools or control peptides (ViraFEST assay). The sequenced material came from cultured CD4+ T cells from blood. The receptors come from a human donor with COVID-19.

V gene TRBV5-8 combines with J gene TRBJ2-2; D uncertain. Trimming took off 2 bases at V and 7 bases at J, with 9 bases between the two ends. CDR1 is SGHTS, CDR2 YDEGEE, per germline. The CDR3 contains 13 residues. The CDR3 bases are TGTGCCAGCAGCTTAATTTCTGGCGGGGAGCTGTTTTTT. It translates to CASSLISGGELFF.

CDR3 sequence: CASSGQQGNYGYTF. As DNA, the CDR3 is TGTGCCAGTAGTGGCCAACAGGGAAACTATGGCTACACCTTC. The chain combines TRBV19 with TRBJ1-2, with a possible D match to TRBD1 (6 bases). The length of the CDR3 is 14 residues. Trimming removed 5 bases at V and 2 bases at J, with 12 bases between. CDR1 LNHDA and CDR2 SQIVND come from the germline V gene (reference sequence).

This rearrangement joins TRBV4-2 to TRBJ1-2; 7 nucleotides agree with TRBD1. Trimming took 0 bases from V and 5 from J; bases not matched to a gene: 6. The germline CDR1 and CDR2 sequences are LGHNA and YNFKEQ. The CDR3 has 15 amino acids. CDR3 DNA sequence: TGTGCCAGCAGCCAAGATCGAGGGGGCGAATATGGCTACACCTTC. It is translated as CASSQDRGGEYGYTF.

This clonotype came up a few times. The rearrangement links TRBV6-1 to TRBJ1-1, with TRBD1 identical over 7 bases. The CDR3 is 14 amino acids. J was trimmed by 12 bases and V by 6 bases; bases with no gene match: 16. Germline CDR1 MNHNS, CDR2 SASEGT. CDR3 amino acids: CASSQQRTGPRTFF. CDR3 coding DNA: TGTGCCAGCAGCCAACAAAGGACAGGACCCCGAACTTTCTTT.

The gene calls are TRBV6-5 and TRBJ1-2; 9 bases are shared with TRBD1. Per germline, CDR1 MNHEY and CDR2 SVGAGI. CDR3 length: 15 amino acids. The V gene end was trimmed by 4 bases and the J gene end by 9 bases; junction bases not matched to a gene: 12. The CDR3 DNA reads TGTGCCAGCAGTTCCCTCGGGACAGGGACCGTTAGCTACACCTTC. As protein: CASSSLGTGTVSYTF.

This chain joins TRBV20-1 and TRBJ2-4; either TRBD1 or TRBD2 may supply D (5 bases each). TRBJ2-5 matches the DNA end more closely, so the J call is doubtful. The germline CDR1 and CDR2 sequences are DFQATT and SNEGSKA (reference sequence). This CDR3 is 13 amino acids long. The CDR3 region is CSAPPPGPGTQYF. The CDR3 nucleotides read TGCAGTGCCCCCCCGCCGGGGCCGGGGACCCAGTACTTC.

The chain uses TRBV12-3 or TRBV12-4 and TRBJ1-5, with a weak D call TRBD1 (6 bases). V dropped 6 bases and J dropped 3 bases, with 12 bases sitting between them. This CDR3 has 14 residues. CDR3 residues: CASRRDTNNQPQHF. CDR3 sequence (DNA): TGTGCCAGCAGACGGGACACAAACAATCAGCCCCAGCATTTT.

This chain joins TRBV20-1 and TRBJ2-1, with 14 bases that match TRBD2. The CDR3 is made up of 17 amino acids. The germline CDR1 and CDR2 sequences are DFQATT and SNEGSKA (reference sequence). V lost 2 bases to trimming and J lost 6 bases; unmatched junction nucleotides: 9. DNA for the CDR3: TGCAGTGCTAGACCGCGGACTAGCGGGGGGTATACCAATGAGCAGTTCTTC. Its protein product is CSARPRTSGGYTNEQFF.

The chain has TRBV11-2 and TRBJ1-2, with D unresolved. This CDR3 contains 13 residues. V lost 4 bases and J 8 bases, leaving 14 bases between the germline ends. Germline lookup yields CDR1 SGHAT and CDR2 FQNNGV. CDR3 bases: TGTGCCAGCAGCTCTTTGGGCTTCTTGGGCTACACCTTC. Protein: CASSSLGFLGYTF.

The chain joins TRBV20-1 to TRBJ2-5; 10 nucleotides align to TRBD2. Germline V gene lookup returns CDR1 DFQATT and CDR2 SNEGSKA (reference sequence). This CDR3 spans 16 amino acids. J lost 5 bases, V lost 3 bases, and 12 bases had no gene match. The CDR3 region is CSASLPSGGAGETQYF. CDR3 in DNA: TGCAGTGCTAGCTTACCCAGCGGGGGGGCCGGGGAGACCCAGTACTTC.

J is TRBJ2-1 and V is TRBV6-5; D remains unclear. This CDR3 has 17 residues. Germline CDR1 is MNHEY and CDR2 is SVGAGI. V gave up 2 bases and J gave up 1 base, with 15 bases separating them. CDR3 region: CASSYRTTAPSYNEQFF. The CDR3 nucleotides read TGTGCCAGCAGTTACAGGACCACAGCCCCGTCCTACAATGAGCAGTTCTTC.

The J gene is TRBJ2-7, the V gene TRBV20-1; 8 nucleotides agree with TRBD1. Germline lookup yields CDR1 DFQATT and CDR2 SNEGSKA (reference sequence). There are 18 residues in the CDR3. Trimming at V came to 2 bases and at J to 0 bases, leaving 15 bases not matched to a gene. CDR3 sequence (DNA): TGCAGTGCTAGAAAAGATGGACAGGGTTTTCTGTTCTCCTACGAGCAGTACTTC. It codes for CSARKDGQGFLFSYEQYF.

This chain joins TRBV9 and TRBJ2-1; 11 bases map to TRBD2. The CDR3 is made up of 14 amino acids. The trim removed 5 bases at V and 8 bases at J, leaving 6 bases unmatched. The germline gives CDR1 SGDLS, CDR2 YYNGEE. CDR3 amino acids: CASRRSGGADEQFF. The DNA for the CDR3 is TGTGCCAGCAGGCGTAGCGGGGGGGCTGATGAGCAGTTCTTC.

This clonotype was recorded a few times. The chain joins TRBV11-3 to TRBJ2-1, with 7 nucleotides matching TRBD1. Unmatched junction bases numbered 10, after V lost 3 bases and J lost 8 bases. Germline lookup yields CDR1 SGHNT and CDR2 YENEEA. The CDR3 extends over 15 amino acids. The CDR3 DNA follows: TGTGCCAGCAGCTTGACAGGGAATATCGGCGATGAGCAGTTCTTC. Residues: CASSLTGNIGDEQFF.

The chain employs TRBV2 and TRBJ2-2; 8 nucleotides line up with TRBD2. The CDR3 runs 13 residues. V lost 10 bases, J lost 6 bases, and 7 bases stayed unmatched. Germline values: CDR1 SNHLY, CDR2 FYNNEI. The CDR3 protein is CATGGEVAGELFF. The CDR3 DNA reads as TGTGCCACGGGGGGGGAGGTGGCCGGGGAGCTGTTTTTT.

The rearrangement joins TRBV6-1 to TRBJ1-1; tentatively, D is TRBD1 (6 bases). CDR1 MNHNS and CDR2 SASEGT come from the germline V gene. The CDR3 is 16 amino acids. V was clipped by 5 bases and J by 5 bases, with 21 bases between them. The CDR3 coding sequence is TGTGCCAGCAGTACCCCCAAGGTGGGGGCGAGAACTGAAGCTTTCTTT. Its protein product is CASSTPKVGARTEAFF.